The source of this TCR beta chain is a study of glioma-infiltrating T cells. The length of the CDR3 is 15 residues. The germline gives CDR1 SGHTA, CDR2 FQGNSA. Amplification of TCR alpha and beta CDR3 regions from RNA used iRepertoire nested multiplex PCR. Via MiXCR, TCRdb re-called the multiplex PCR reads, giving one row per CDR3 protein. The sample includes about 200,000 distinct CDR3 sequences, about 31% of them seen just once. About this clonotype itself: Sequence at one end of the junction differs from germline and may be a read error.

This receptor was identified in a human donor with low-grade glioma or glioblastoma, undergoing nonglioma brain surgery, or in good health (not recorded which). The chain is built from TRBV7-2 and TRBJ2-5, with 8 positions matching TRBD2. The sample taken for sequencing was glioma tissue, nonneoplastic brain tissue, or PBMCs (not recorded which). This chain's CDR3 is CASSSTRTSQETRYF. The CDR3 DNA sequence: TGTGCCAGCAGCTCAACGCGGACTAGCCAAGAGACCCGGTACTTC.